The rows below give T cell receptor beta chains drawn from one sample of a study of OX40 agonist ivuxolimab in advanced cancers. Profiled with immunoSEQ multiplex PCR; TCRdb holds only in-frame clones, not every one. This table holds tens of thousands of clones, 84% found once. This specimen was CD4+ or CD8+ T cells sorted from blood, taken in a trial of the OX40 agonist ivuxolimab. The receptors originated from an adult with an advanced solid tumor such as melanoma, head and neck, liver or kidney cancer. Both conserved end residues are part of each CDR3. D genes are given only for firm matches. Clone size is shown for a subset of rows, as once, few, many or a class of expanded clone.

D gene: TRBD2; clone size: -; J gene: TRBJ2-2; V gene: TRBV6-4; CDR3 protein: CASSDSSAGGEELFF; CDR3 DNA: TGTGCCAGCAGTGACTCATCGGCGGGGGGAGAGGAGCTGTTTTTT
D gene: -; clone size: -; J gene: TRBJ2-2; V gene: TRBV19; CDR3 protein: CASTDGRINTGELFF; CDR3 DNA: TGTGCCAGTACTGACGGCAGAATTAACACCGGGGAGCTGTTTTTT
D gene: TRBD1; clone size: -; J gene: TRBJ1-5; V gene: TRBV4-1; CDR3 protein: CASSPRQGPGQPQHF; CDR3 DNA: TGCGCCAGCAGCCCCCGACAGGGTCCGGGTCAGCCCCAGCATTTT
D gene: -; clone size: -; J gene: TRBJ2-7; V gene: TRBV19; CDR3 protein: CASSIERSYEQYF; CDR3 DNA: TGTGCCAGTAGTATAGAAAGATCCTACGAGCAGTACTTC
D gene: TRBD1; clone size: -; J gene: TRBJ1-3; V gene: TRBV5-1; CDR3 protein: CASSQGQGGNTIYF; CDR3 DNA: TGCGCCAGCAGCCAGGGACAGGGGGGAAACACCATATATTTT
D gene: TRBD1; clone size: -; J gene: TRBJ1-1; V gene: TRBV5-1; CDR3 protein: CASSLTTGIMNTEAFF; CDR3 DNA: TGCGCCAGCAGCTTGACGACAGGGATCATGAACACTGAAGCTTTCTTT
D gene: -; clone size: -; J gene: TRBJ2-1; V gene: TRBV20-1; CDR3 protein: CSARYNEQFF; CDR3 DNA: TGCAGTGCCAGATACAATGAGCAGTTCTTC
D gene: -; clone size: -; J gene: TRBJ1-5; V gene: TRBV7-6; CDR3 protein: CASSSTSGRRGQPQHF; CDR3 DNA: TGTGCCAGCAGTTCTACTTCGGGGAGGCGGGGTCAGCCCCAGCATTTT
D gene: TRBD2; clone size: -; J gene: TRBJ2-1; V gene: TRBV10-2; CDR3 protein: CASSDVLAALHNEQFF; CDR3 DNA: TGCGCCAGCAGTGATGTACTAGCGGCCCTCCACAATGAGCAGTTCTTC
D gene: -; clone size: -; J gene: TRBJ1-1; V gene: TRBV6-6; CDR3 protein: CASSYSQGTEAFF; CDR3 DNA: TGTGCCAGCAGTTACTCCCAGGGCACTGAAGCTTTCTTT
D gene: TRBD1; clone size: -; J gene: TRBJ1-1; V gene: TRBV9; CDR3 protein: CASSVSPTGWAGTEAFF; CDR3 DNA: TGTGCCAGCAGCGTATCCCCGACAGGGTGGGCTGGGACTGAAGCTTTCTTT
D gene: -; clone size: -; J gene: TRBJ1-1; V gene: TRBV7-9; CDR3 protein: CASSFFLGQNTEAFF; CDR3 DNA: TGTGCCAGCAGCTTCTTTTTAGGTCAGAACACTGAAGCTTTCTTT
D gene: -; clone size: -; J gene: TRBJ1-1; V gene: TRBV5-1; CDR3 protein: CASSPGDWGPEAFF; CDR3 DNA: TGCGCCAGCAGCCCTGGCGATTGGGGGCCAGAAGCTTTCTTT
D gene: TRBD2; clone size: -; J gene: TRBJ2-5; V gene: TRBV2; CDR3 protein: CASSSGGRGETQYF; CDR3 DNA: TGTGCCAGCAGCAGCGGGGGGCGCGGAGAGACCCAGTACTTC
D gene: TRBD1; clone size: -; J gene: TRBJ2-7; V gene: TRBV19; CDR3 protein: CASSRTGVEQYF; CDR3 DNA: TGTGCCAGTAGTCGGACAGGGGTAGAGCAGTACTTC
D gene: TRBD2; clone size: few; J gene: TRBJ2-7; V gene: TRBV7-2; CDR3 protein: CASSLAVSGGEQYF; CDR3 DNA: TGTGCCAGCAGCTTAGCGGTTAGCGGGGGCGAGCAGTACTTC
D gene: -; clone size: -; J gene: TRBJ2-1; V gene: TRBV14; CDR3 protein: CASSPQSRVPLYNEQFF; CDR3 DNA: TGTGCCAGCAGCCCCCAGAGCAGGGTACCATTATACAATGAGCAGTTCTTC
D gene: -; clone size: once; J gene: TRBJ2-6; V gene: TRBV5-4; CDR3 protein: CASSLMSGGGANVLTF; CDR3 DNA: TGTGCCAGCAGCTTGATGAGCGGCGGAGGGGCCAACGTCCTGACTTTC
D gene: -; clone size: -; J gene: TRBJ1-5; V gene: TRBV2; CDR3 protein: CATAPGSSGNQPQHF; CDR3 DNA: TGTGCTACAGCCCCAGGGAGCTCGGGCAATCAGCCCCAGCATTTT
D gene: -; clone size: -; J gene: TRBJ2-5; V gene: TRBV5-8; CDR3 protein: CASRYLGGQETQYF; CDR3 DNA: TGTGCCAGCAGATACTTAGGCGGTCAAGAGACCCAGTACTTC
D gene: -; clone size: -; J gene: TRBJ1-1; V gene: TRBV18; CDR3 protein: CASSPSLNTEAFF; CDR3 DNA: TGTGCCAGCTCACCGTCTCTGAACACTGAAGCTTTCTTT
D gene: TRBD2; clone size: -; J gene: TRBJ2-7; V gene: TRBV18; CDR3 protein: CATSGLAVPYEQYF; CDR3 DNA: TGTGCCACTTCGGGACTAGCGGTCCCCTACGAGCAGTACTTC
D gene: -; clone size: -; J gene: TRBJ2-5; V gene: TRBV25-1; CDR3 protein: CASSTQVIGAQYF; CDR3 DNA: TGTGCCAGCAGTACCCAGGTCATCGGGGCCCAGTACTTC
D gene: -; clone size: -; J gene: TRBJ1-1; V gene: TRBV9; CDR3 protein: CASRPAVVNTEAFF; CDR3 DNA: TGTGCCAGCCGACCGGCCGTGGTGAACACTGAAGCTTTCTTT
D gene: TRBD1; clone size: -; J gene: TRBJ2-2; V gene: TRBV30; CDR3 protein: CAWKNLGTGNTGELFF; CDR3 DNA: TGTGCCTGGAAGAATTTGGGGACAGGGAACACCGGGGAGCTGTTTTTT
D gene: TRBD1; clone size: -; J gene: TRBJ1-2; V gene: TRBV28; CDR3 protein: CASRGQGRSSDTF; CDR3 DNA: TGTGCCAGCAGGGGACAGGGGAGAAGTTCCGACACCTTC
D gene: -; clone size: few; J gene: TRBJ1-1; V gene: TRBV7-9; CDR3 protein: CASSFGVERAFF; CDR3 DNA: TGTGCCAGCAGCTTCGGGGTGGAACGAGCTTTCTTT
D gene: -; clone size: -; J gene: TRBJ1-5; V gene: TRBV30; CDR3 protein: CAWSVRGDQPQHF; CDR3 DNA: TGTGCCTGGAGTGTACGAGGGGATCAGCCCCAGCATTTT
D gene: TRBD1; clone size: -; J gene: TRBJ1-2; V gene: TRBV5-1; CDR3 protein: CASSIGQGATEGYTF; CDR3 DNA: TGCGCCAGCAGCATCGGTCAGGGGGCGACGGAAGGCTACACCTTC
D gene: -; clone size: -; J gene: TRBJ1-3; V gene: TRBV7-6; CDR3 protein: CASSLEGGRGGNTIYF; CDR3 DNA: TGTGCCAGCAGCTTAGAGGGGGGAAGAGGTGGAAACACCATATATTTT
D gene: -; clone size: -; J gene: TRBJ1-5; V gene: TRBV5-1; CDR3 protein: CASSLTGTFNQPQHF; CDR3 DNA: TGCGCCAGCAGCTTGACAGGGACATTTAATCAGCCCCAGCATTTT
D gene: -; clone size: -; J gene: TRBJ1-5; V gene: TRBV6-5; CDR3 protein: CATQRGGNQPQHF; CDR3 DNA: TGTGCCACCCAGCGGGGGGGCAATCAGCCCCAGCATTTT
D gene: -; clone size: few; J gene: TRBJ1-1; V gene: TRBV7-9; CDR3 protein: CASTGGVNTEAFF; CDR3 DNA: TGTGCCAGCACTGGAGGGGTGAACACTGAAGCTTTCTTT
D gene: -; clone size: -; J gene: TRBJ1-1; V gene: TRBV7-8; CDR3 protein: CASSLRRAEAFF; CDR3 DNA: TGTGCCAGCAGCTTAAGGAGGGCTGAAGCTTTCTTT
D gene: -; clone size: -; J gene: TRBJ2-2; V gene: TRBV5-6; CDR3 protein: CASSRDRTGELFF; CDR3 DNA: TGTGCCAGCAGCCGTGACCGCACCGGGGAGCTGTTTTTT
D gene: -; clone size: -; J gene: TRBJ1-2; V gene: TRBV9; CDR3 protein: CASSVDLTNYGYTF; CDR3 DNA: TGTGCCAGCAGCGTAGATTTAACTAACTATGGCTACACCTTC
D gene: -; clone size: -; J gene: TRBJ1-2; V gene: TRBV7-2; CDR3 protein: CASTLSHSYGYTF; CDR3 DNA: TGTGCCAGCACCCTTTCCCACAGCTATGGCTACACCTTC
D gene: -; clone size: -; J gene: TRBJ1-4; V gene: TRBV28; CDR3 protein: CASSSSLGTNEKLFF; CDR3 DNA: TGTGCCAGCAGTTCGAGCCTTGGAACTAATGAAAAACTGTTTTTT
D gene: -; clone size: -; J gene: TRBJ1-1; V gene: TRBV19; CDR3 protein: CASSSKGYTEAFF; CDR3 DNA: TGTGCCAGTAGTTCGAAGGGGTACACTGAAGCTTTCTTT
D gene: -; clone size: -; J gene: TRBJ2-2; V gene: TRBV4-1; CDR3 protein: CASSQVPNTGELFF; CDR3 DNA: TGCGCCAGCAGCCAAGTCCCGAACACCGGGGAGCTGTTTTTT
D gene: -; clone size: -; J gene: TRBJ1-1; V gene: TRBV28; CDR3 protein: CASSFSRAEAFF; CDR3 DNA: TGTGCCAGCAGTTTCTCCAGGGCTGAAGCTTTCTTT
D gene: -; clone size: -; J gene: TRBJ1-1; V gene: TRBV7-2; CDR3 protein: CASSLVGFEAFF; CDR3 DNA: TGTGCCAGCAGCTTAGTAGGGTTTGAAGCTTTCTTT
D gene: -; clone size: -; J gene: TRBJ1-3; V gene: TRBV5-1; CDR3 protein: CASSLAGTAGNTIYF; CDR3 DNA: TGCGCCAGCAGCTTGGCGGGTACGGCTGGAAACACCATATATTTT
D gene: TRBD2; clone size: -; J gene: TRBJ2-1; V gene: TRBV30; CDR3 protein: CAWSLGLANYNEQFF; CDR3 DNA: TGTGCCTGGAGTCTAGGACTAGCCAACTACAATGAGCAGTTCTTC
D gene: -; clone size: -; J gene: TRBJ2-3; V gene: TRBV6-4; CDR3 protein: CASSAGGGADTQYF; CDR3 DNA: TGTGCCAGCAGTGCCGGAGGGGGGGCAGATACGCAGTATTTT
D gene: -; clone size: -; J gene: TRBJ1-5; V gene: TRBV18; CDR3 protein: CASSPGINSNQPQHF; CDR3 DNA: TGTGCCAGCTCACCAGGGATTAATAGCAATCAGCCCCAGCATTTT
D gene: TRBD1; clone size: -; J gene: TRBJ1-5; V gene: TRBV13; CDR3 protein: CASSRRQGAKNSNQPQHF; CDR3 DNA: TGTGCCAGCAGCCGGAGACAGGGGGCTAAAAATAGCAATCAGCCCCAGCATTTT
D gene: TRBD1; clone size: -; J gene: TRBJ1-6; V gene: TRBV18; CDR3 protein: CASSPSRQGFSPLHF; CDR3 DNA: TGTGCCAGCTCACCATCCCGACAGGGCTTCTCACCCCTCCACTTT
D gene: TRBD1; clone size: few; J gene: TRBJ1-5; V gene: TRBV18; CDR3 protein: CASSPNAAGTALNQPQHF; CDR3 DNA: TGTGCCAGCTCACCAAACGCCGCAGGGACAGCCCTCAATCAGCCCCAGCATTTT
D gene: -; clone size: once; J gene: TRBJ1-4; V gene: TRBV2; CDR3 protein: CASSEWKRNEKLFF; CDR3 DNA: TGTGCCAGCAGTGAATGGAAGCGGAATGAAAAACTGTTTTTT